This section outlines one T cell receptor beta chain sequence together with its context. Its target is not known. Method: immunoSEQ multiplex PCR; TCRdb's copy keeps in-frame clones and lacks some. The sample comprises roughly 150,000 clones, around 88% of which are singletons, and around 2.1% rests with the top ten. Trimming took 3 bases from V and 3 from J, leaving 12 bases between them. Germline-derived CDR1 and CDR2 are SGHTA and FQGNSA. The CDR3 totals 14 residues. The source of the sample is a study of T cell responses to AZD1222 COVID-19 vaccine. General observations from the study: Donors skewed white British and female; clonal diversity was possibly underestimated.

Sequenced material: peripheral blood, taken on day 0 of AZD1222 vaccination. The source is an adult in good health. The J gene is TRBJ2-7, the V gene TRBV7-2; TRBD1 might be the D (6 bases). Here the CDR3 DNA reads TGTGCCAGCAGCTTCGCAAGGGGGAGCTACGAGCAGTACTTC. It specifies CASSFARGSYEQYF.